Listed below are T cell receptor beta chains from one sample, sequenced in a study of chemoradiotherapy in HPV16-positive cancers. Here immunoSEQ multiplex PCR was the method, and the copy in TCRdb shows in-frame clones only, minus some. The sample consists of about 25,000 clones, roughly 94% of them appearing once. The material was obtained from a patient who underwent chemoradiotherapy. These receptors were obtained from a human donor with HPV-associated anogenital cancer. Both conserved end residues are part of each CDR3. D genes are given only for firm matches. The size field is filled for only some rows; it gives once, few, many or a size class.

TRBJ1-3 | once | - | TRBV4-3 | TGCGCCAGCAGCCAATCAGTGTACCAAAGCTCTGGAAACACCATATATTTT | CASSQSVYQSSGNTIYF
TRBJ1-1 | - | - | TRBV5-4 | TGTGCCAGCAGCCCAGCGGCCGGTCCGAACACTGAAGCTTTCTTT | CASSPAAGPNTEAFF
TRBJ1-2 | - | - | TRBV29-1 | TGCAGCGTTGAAGATTGGACAGTCGGGAACTATGGCTACACCTTC | CSVEDWTVGNYGYTF
TRBJ1-1 | once | - | TRBV5-1 | TGCGCCAGCAGCTTGGCCCCAGCTATGGGCACTGAAGCTTTCTTT | CASSLAPAMGTEAFF
TRBJ2-1 | - | TRBD1 | TRBV2 | TGTGCCAGCAGCGCCGGGACAGGGAATGAGCAGTTCTTC | CASSAGTGNEQFF
TRBJ2-2 | - | - | TRBV28 | TGTGCCAGCAGTTTTTTTGTCCGCCACACCGGGGAGCTGTTTTTT | CASSFFVRHTGELFF
TRBJ2-1 | - | - | TRBV11-2 | TGTGCCAGCAGCACGGGAAATGAGCAGTTCTTC | CASSTGNEQFF
TRBJ2-1 | - | - | TRBV5-4 | TGTGCCAGCAGCTCGCAAGTTGTTGTCAATGAGCAGTTCTTC | CASSSQVVVNEQFF
TRBJ2-2 | - | - | TRBV4-3 | TGCGCCAGCAGCCAAGATGGGGGCACCGGGGAGCTGTTTTTT | CASSQDGGTGELFF
TRBJ2-7 | - | - | TRBV4-3 | TGCGCCAGCAGCCGGGGCGGGTCCTACGAGCAGTACTTC | CASSRGGSYEQYF
TRBJ1-1 | - | - | TRBV2 | TGTGCCAGCAGCCCCCGCCGGGGTGAAGGTGAAGCTTTCTTT | CASSPRRGEGEAFF
TRBJ1-1 | - | - | TRBV5-1 | TGCGCCAGCAGCTTGGAGGCACCAAACACTGAAGCTTTCTTT | CASSLEAPNTEAFF
TRBJ2-2 | - | - | TRBV2 | TGTGCCAGCACGTCGGGGGCGGTCGTGAACACCGGGGAGCTGTTTTTT | CASTSGAVVNTGELFF
TRBJ2-2 | - | - | TRBV28 | TGTGCCAGCAGTTTGCAGGGATCAACCGGGGAGCTGTTTTTT | CASSLQGSTGELFF
TRBJ2-7 | - | - | TRBV5-1 | TGCGCCAGCAGCTTGGGCCCCCAGGGTGACGAGCAGTACTTC | CASSLGPQGDEQYF
TRBJ2-5 | - | - | TRBV4-3 | TGCGCCAGCAGCCAATTCACAGCCCAAGAGACCCAGTACTTC | CASSQFTAQETQYF
TRBJ1-2 | - | - | TRBV5-1 | TGCGCCAGCAGCTTGGTTAGCGGGCGACGTGATAATCGGTATGGCTACACCTTC | CASSLVSGRRDNRYGYTF
TRBJ1-4 | - | - | TRBV9 | TGTGCCAGCAGCAGGGAGGAGGGGGAAAAACTGTTTTTT | CASSREEGEKLFF
TRBJ2-1 | - | - | TRBV30 | TGTGCCTGGAATTTAGTGGGGCAGGGGGAGCAGTTCTTC | CAWNLVGQGEQFF
TRBJ2-2 | - | TRBD1 | TRBV4-1 | TGCGCCAGCAATGCTGGGGGACAGGGGGTCACCGGGGAGCTGTTTTTT | CASNAGGQGVTGELFF
TRBJ2-7 | - | - | TRBV9 | TGTGCCAGCAGCGTAGTGTGCCTACCCTACGAGCAGTACTTC | CASSVVCLPYEQYF
TRBJ2-2 | - | - | TRBV4-3 | TGCGCCAGCAGCCAAGATTCCGCTTTTAACACCGGGGAGCTGTTTTTT | CASSQDSAFNTGELFF
TRBJ2-3 | - | - | TRBV5-4 | TGTGCCAGCAGCTCCAGGACAGCAGATACGCAGTATTTT | CASSSRTADTQYF
TRBJ1-5 | - | - | TRBV2 | TGTGCCAGCAGGGGGGGTAATCAGCCCCAGCATTTT | CASRGGNQPQHF
TRBJ1-1 | - | TRBD1 | TRBV30 | TGTGCCTGGAGTGTTAGGGACAGGGGGAATTCTGAAGCTTTCTTT | CAWSVRDRGNSEAFF
TRBJ2-7 | - | - | TRBV7-2 | TGTGCCAGCAGCTTGGCCCCTGGGGAGCAGTACTTC | CASSLAPGEQYF
TRBJ1-2 | - | - | TRBV5-1 | TGCGCCAGCAGCTTGGCCAGGGGACTGGCTAACTATGGCTACACCTTC | CASSLARGLANYGYTF
TRBJ1-6 | - | - | TRBV7-9 | TGTGCCAGCAGCTTAGCGTCTGCGGGGCCTTCACCCCTCCACTTT | CASSLASAGPSPLHF
TRBJ2-3 | - | TRBD2 | TRBV5-4 | TGTGCCAGCAGTCCACGACTAGCGGGGGACACAGATACGCAGTATTTT | CASSPRLAGDTDTQYF
TRBJ2-1 | - | TRBD2 | TRBV29-1 | TGCAGCGTTGAAGGTGTCTCGGCTAGCGGGAGGGCGAGGGTGTTCTTC | CSVEGVSASGRARVFF
TRBJ1-1 | once | - | TRBV6-5 | TGTGCCAGCAGTTACCTAGGACAGCAAAACACTGAAGCTTTCTTT | CASSYLGQQNTEAFF
TRBJ2-1 | - | TRBD1 | TRBV6-1 | TGTGCCAGCACTCGACAAGGGACAGAGCACAATGAGCAGTTCTTC | CASTRQGTEHNEQFF
TRBJ2-3 | - | - | TRBV29-1 | TGCAGCGTTCCAGCCGGACCCCAGACTACAGATACGCAGTATTTT | CSVPAGPQTTDTQYF